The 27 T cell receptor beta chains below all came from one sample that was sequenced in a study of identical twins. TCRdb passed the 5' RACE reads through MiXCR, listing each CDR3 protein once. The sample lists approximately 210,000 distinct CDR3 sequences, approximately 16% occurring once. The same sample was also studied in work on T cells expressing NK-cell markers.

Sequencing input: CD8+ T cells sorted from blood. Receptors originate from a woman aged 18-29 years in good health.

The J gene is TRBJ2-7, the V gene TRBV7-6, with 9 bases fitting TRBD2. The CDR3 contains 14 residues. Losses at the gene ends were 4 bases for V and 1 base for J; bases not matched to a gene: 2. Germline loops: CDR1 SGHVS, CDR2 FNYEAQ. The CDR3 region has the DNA TGTGCCAGCAGCTGGCGGGGGGGGTCCTACGAGCAGTACTTC. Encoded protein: CASSWRGGSYEQYF. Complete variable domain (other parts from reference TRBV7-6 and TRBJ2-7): GAGVSQSPRYKVTKRGQDVALRCDPISGHVSLYWYRQALGQGPEFLTYFNYEAQQDKSGLPNDRFSAERPEGSISTLTIQRTEQRDSAMYRCASSWRGGSYEQYFGPGTRLTVT.

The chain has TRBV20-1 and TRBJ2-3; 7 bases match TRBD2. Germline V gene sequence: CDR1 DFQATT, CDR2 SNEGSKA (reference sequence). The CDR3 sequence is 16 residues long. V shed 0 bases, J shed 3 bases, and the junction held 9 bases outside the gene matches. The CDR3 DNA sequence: TGCAGTGCTAGAGATTTTTCGGCGGGGGAGACAGATACGCAGTATTTT. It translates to CSARDFSAGETDTQYF.

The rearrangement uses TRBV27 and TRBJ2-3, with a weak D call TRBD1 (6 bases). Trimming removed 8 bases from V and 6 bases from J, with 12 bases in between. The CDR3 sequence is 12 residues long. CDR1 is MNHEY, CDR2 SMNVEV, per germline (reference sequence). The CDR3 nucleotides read TGTGCCAGCGGAATGAGGGGGGATACGCAGTATTTT. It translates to CASGMRGDTQYF.

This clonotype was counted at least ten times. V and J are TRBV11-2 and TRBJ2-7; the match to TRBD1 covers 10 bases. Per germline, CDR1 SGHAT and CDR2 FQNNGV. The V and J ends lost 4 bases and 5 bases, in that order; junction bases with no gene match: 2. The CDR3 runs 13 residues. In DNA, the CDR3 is TGTGCCAGCAGCTCCGGGACAGGGGACGAGCAGTACTTC. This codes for CASSSGTGDEQYF.

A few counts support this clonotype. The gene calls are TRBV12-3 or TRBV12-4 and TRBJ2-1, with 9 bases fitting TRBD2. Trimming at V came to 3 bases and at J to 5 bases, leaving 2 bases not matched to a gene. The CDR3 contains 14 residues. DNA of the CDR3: TGTGCCAGCAGTTTCGGCGGGGGGGACAATGAGCAGTTCTTC. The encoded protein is CASSFGGGDNEQFF.

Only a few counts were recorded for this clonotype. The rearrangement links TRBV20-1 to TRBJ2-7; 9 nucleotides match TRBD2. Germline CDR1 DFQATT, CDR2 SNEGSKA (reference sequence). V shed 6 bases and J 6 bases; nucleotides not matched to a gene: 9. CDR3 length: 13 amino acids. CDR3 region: CSAAVAGVAEQYF. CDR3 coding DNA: TGCAGTGCCGCAGTAGCGGGAGTTGCCGAGCAGTACTTC.

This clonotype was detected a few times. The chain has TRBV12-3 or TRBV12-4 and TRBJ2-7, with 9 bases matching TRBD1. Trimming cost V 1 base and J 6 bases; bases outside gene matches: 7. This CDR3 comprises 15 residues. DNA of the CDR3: TGTGCCAGCAGTTTAGTAGGGACAGGGTGGCGCGAGCAGTACTTC. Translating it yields CASSLVGTGWREQYF.

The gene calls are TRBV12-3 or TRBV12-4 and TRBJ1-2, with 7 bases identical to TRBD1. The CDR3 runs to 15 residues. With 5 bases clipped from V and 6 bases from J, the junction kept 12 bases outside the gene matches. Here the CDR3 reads CASSVTLDRTDGYTF. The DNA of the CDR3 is TGTGCCAGCAGTGTCACGTTGGACAGGACCGATGGCTACACCTTC.

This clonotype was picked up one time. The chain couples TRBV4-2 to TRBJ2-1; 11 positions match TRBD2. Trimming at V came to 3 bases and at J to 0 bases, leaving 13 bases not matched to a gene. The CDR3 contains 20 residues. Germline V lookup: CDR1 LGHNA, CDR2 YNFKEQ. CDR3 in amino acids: CASSQILAGGPRDSYNEQFF. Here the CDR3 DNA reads TGTGCCAGCAGCCAGATTTTAGCGGGAGGGCCGAGGGACTCCTACAATGAGCAGTTCTTC.

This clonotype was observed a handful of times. Written as DNA, the CDR3 is TGTGCCAGCAGTTACGCAGCCTTATACGAGCAGTACTTC. It is translated as CASSYAALYEQYF. The V call is TRBV27, the J call TRBJ2-7, with D hard to call. The CDR3 totals 13 residues. CDR1 is MNHEY, CDR2 SMNVEV, per germline (reference sequence). V lost 4 bases to trimming and J lost 4 bases, with 11 bases between them.

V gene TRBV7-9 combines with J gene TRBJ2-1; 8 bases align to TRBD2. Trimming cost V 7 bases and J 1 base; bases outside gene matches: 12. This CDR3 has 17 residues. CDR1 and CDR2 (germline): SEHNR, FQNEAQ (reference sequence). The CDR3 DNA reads TGTGCCAGCACCCTAGGTCCCACTAGCGGTTCCTACAATGAGCAGTTCTTC. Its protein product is CASTLGPTSGSYNEQFF.

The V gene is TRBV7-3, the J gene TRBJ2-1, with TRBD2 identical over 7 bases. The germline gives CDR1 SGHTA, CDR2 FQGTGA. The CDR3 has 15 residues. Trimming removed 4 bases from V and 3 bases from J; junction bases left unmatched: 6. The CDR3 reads CASSSLAGDYNEQFF. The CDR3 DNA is TGTGCCAGCAGCTCCCTGGCGGGGGACTACAATGAGCAGTTCTTC.

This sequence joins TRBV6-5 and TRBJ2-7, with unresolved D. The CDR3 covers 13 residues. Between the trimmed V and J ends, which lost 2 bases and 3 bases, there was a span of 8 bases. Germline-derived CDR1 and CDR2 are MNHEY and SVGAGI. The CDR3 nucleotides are TGTGCCAGCAGTTACCGGCAGGTCTACGAGCAGTACTTC. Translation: CASSYRQVYEQYF.

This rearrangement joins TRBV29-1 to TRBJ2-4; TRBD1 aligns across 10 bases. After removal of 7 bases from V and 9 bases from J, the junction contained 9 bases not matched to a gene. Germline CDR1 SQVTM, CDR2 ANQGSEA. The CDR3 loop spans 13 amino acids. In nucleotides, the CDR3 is TGCAGCGCCCGGGACAGGGGAAGTGGCATTCAGTACTTC. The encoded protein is CSARDRGSGIQYF. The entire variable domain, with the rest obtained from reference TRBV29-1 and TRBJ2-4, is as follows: SAVISQKPSRDICQRGTSLTIQCQVDSQVTMMFWYRQQPGQSLTLIATANQGSEATYESGFVIDKFPISRPNLTFSTLTVSNMSPEDSSIYLCSARDRGSGIQYFGAGTRLSVL.

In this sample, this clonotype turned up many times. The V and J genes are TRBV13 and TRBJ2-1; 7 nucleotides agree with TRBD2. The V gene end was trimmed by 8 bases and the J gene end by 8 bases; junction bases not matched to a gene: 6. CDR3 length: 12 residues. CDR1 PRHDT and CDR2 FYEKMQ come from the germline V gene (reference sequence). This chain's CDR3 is CASRGGRDEQFF. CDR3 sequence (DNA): TGTGCCAGCCGTGGAGGGAGGGATGAGCAGTTCTTC.

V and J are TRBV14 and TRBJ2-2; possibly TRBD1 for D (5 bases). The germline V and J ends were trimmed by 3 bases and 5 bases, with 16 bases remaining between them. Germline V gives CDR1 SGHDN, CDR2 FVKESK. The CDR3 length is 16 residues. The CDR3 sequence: CASSQVRAGRTGELFF. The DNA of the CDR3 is TGTGCCAGCAGCCAGGTTCGGGCAGGGCGGACCGGGGAGCTGTTTTTT.

The CDR3 bases are TGTGCCAGCAGTTCTATGGGGGGGAACACTGAAGCTTTCTTT. Amino acids: CASSSMGGNTEAFF. The chain carries TRBV27 and TRBJ1-1, with D possibly matching TRBD1 (5 bases). In germline, CDR1 is MNHEY, CDR2 SMNVEV (reference sequence). The CDR3 contains 14 residues. Trimming stripped 4 bases from V and 1 base from J, with 10 bases between.

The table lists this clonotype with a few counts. The DNA of the CDR3 is TGTGCCAGCAGCGCGCCACTTATTACCACCTCCTACGAGCAGTACTTC. Its protein product is CASSAPLITTSYEQYF. The chain uses TRBV7-9 and TRBJ2-7; D not resolved. Germline lookup yields CDR1 SEHNR and CDR2 FQNEAQ (reference sequence). The V gene lost 5 bases and the J gene lost 0 bases, with 17 bases spanning the gap. The CDR3 has 16 residues.

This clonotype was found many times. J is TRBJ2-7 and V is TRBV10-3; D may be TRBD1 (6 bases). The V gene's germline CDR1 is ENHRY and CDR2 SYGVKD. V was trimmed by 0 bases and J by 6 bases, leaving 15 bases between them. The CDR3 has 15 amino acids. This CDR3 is CAISESSYREREQYF. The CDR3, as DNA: TGTGCCATCAGTGAGTCTAGCTACAGGGAGCGCGAGCAGTACTTC.

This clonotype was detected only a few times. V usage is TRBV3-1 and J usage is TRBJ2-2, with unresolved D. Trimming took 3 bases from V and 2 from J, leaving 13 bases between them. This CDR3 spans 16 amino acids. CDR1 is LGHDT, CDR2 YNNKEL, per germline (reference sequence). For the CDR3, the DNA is TGTGCCAGCAGCCACCTAGACTGGAATAACACCGGGGAGCTGTTTTTT. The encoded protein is CASSHLDWNNTGELFF.

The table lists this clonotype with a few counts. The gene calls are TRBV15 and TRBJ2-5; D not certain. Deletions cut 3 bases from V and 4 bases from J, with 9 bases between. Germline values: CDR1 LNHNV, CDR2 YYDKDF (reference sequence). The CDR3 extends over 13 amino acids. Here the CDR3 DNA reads TGTGCCACCAGCAGGTTCGACGGAGAGACCCAGTACTTC. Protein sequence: CATSRFDGETQYF.

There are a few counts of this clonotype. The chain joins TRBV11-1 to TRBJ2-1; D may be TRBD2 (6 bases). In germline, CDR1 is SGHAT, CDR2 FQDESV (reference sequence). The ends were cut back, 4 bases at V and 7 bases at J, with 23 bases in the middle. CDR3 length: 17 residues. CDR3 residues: CASSSTGTWMIGNEQFF. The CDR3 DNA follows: TGTGCCAGCAGCTCGACCGGGACTTGGATGATTGGGAATGAGCAGTTCTTC.

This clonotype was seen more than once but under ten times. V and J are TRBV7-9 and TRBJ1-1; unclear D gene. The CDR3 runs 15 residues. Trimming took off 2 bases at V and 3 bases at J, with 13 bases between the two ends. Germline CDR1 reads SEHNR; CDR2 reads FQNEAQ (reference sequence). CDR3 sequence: CASSLIPPRDTEAFF. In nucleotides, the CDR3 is TGTGCCAGCAGCTTAATACCGCCAAGGGACACTGAAGCTTTCTTT.

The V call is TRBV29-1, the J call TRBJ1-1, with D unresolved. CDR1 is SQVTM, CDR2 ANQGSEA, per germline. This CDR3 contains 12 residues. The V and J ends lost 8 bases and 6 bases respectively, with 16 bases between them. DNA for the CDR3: TGCAGCCCCGGACGCATTGGTGCTGAAGCTTTCTTT. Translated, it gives CSPGRIGAEAFF.

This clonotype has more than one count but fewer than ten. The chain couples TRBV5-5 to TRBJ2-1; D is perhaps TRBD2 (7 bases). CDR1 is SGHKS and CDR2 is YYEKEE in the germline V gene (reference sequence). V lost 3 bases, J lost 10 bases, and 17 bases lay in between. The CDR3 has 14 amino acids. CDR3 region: CASSYPGGGREQFF. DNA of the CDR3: TGTGCCAGCAGCTACCCCGGCGGGGGCCGGGAGCAGTTCTTC.

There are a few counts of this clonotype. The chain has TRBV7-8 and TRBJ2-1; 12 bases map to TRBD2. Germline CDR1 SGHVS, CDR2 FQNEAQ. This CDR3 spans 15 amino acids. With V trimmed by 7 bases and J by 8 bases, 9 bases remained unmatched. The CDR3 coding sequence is TGTGCCAGCACCTTGACTAGCGGGAGAGGCGATGAGCAGTTCTTC. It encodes CASTLTSGRGDEQFF.

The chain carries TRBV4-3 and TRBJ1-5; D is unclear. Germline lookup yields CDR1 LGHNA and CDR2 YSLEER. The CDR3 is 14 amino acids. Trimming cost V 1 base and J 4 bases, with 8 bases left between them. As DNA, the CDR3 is TGCGCCAGCAGCCAAGGGGTGCAGAATCAGCCCCAGCATTTT. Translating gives CASSQGVQNQPQHF.